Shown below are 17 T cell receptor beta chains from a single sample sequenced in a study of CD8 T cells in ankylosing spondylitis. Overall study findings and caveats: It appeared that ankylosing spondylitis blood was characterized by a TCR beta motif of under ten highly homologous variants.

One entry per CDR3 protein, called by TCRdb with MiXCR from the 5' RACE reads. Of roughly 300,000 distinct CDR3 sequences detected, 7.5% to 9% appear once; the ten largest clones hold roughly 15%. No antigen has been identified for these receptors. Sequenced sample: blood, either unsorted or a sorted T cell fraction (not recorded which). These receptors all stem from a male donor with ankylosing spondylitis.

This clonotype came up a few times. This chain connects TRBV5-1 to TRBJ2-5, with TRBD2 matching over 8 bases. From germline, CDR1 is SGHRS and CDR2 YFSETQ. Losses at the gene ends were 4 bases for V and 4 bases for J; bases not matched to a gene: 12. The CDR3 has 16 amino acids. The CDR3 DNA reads TGCGCCAGCAGCCCGCCACCGGGACTAGTGCGAGAGACCCAGTACTTC. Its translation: CASSPPPGLVRETQYF.

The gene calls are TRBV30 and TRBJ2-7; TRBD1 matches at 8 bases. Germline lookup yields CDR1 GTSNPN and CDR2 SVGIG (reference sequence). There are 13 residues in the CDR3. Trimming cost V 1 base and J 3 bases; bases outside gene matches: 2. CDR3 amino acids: CAWSADRDYEQYF. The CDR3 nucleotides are TGTGCCTGGAGTGCGGACAGGGACTACGAGCAGTACTTC.

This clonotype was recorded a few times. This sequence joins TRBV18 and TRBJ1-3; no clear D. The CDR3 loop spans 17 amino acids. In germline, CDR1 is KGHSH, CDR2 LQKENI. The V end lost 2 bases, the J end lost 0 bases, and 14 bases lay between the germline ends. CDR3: CASSPNVAGNSGNTIYF. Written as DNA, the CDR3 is TGTGCCAGCTCACCAAATGTCGCGGGAAACTCTGGAAACACCATATATTTT.

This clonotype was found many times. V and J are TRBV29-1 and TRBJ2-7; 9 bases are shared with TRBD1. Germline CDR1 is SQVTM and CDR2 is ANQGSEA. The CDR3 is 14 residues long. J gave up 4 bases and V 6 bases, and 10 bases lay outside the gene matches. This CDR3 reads CSVVNRDRVYEQYF. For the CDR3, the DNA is TGCAGCGTCGTGAACCGGGACAGGGTATACGAGCAGTACTTC.

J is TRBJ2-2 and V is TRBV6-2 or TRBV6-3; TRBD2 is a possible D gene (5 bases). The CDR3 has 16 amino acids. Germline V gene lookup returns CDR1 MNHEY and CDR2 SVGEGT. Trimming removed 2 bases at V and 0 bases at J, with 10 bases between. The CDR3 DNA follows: TGTGCCAGCAGTTACGCCAGCGGATCGAACACCGGGGAGCTGTTTTTT. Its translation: CASSYASGSNTGELFF.

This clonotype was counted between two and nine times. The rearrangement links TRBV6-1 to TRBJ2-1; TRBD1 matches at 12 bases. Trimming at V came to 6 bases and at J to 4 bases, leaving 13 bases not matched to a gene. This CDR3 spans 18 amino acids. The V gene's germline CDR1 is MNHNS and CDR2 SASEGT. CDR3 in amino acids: CASSDRDRGLAVYNEQFF. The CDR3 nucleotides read TGTGCCAGCAGCGATCGGGACAGGGGGCTAGCGGTATACAATGAGCAGTTCTTC.

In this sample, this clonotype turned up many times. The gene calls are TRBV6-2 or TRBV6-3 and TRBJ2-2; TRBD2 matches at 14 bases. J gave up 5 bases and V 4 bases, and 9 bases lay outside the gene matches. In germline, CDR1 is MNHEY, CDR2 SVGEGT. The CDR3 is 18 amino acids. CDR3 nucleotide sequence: TGTGCCAGCAGTTCCCCCGGACTAGCGGGAGGAAAGACCGGGGAGCTGTTTTTT. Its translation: CASSSPGLAGGKTGELFF.

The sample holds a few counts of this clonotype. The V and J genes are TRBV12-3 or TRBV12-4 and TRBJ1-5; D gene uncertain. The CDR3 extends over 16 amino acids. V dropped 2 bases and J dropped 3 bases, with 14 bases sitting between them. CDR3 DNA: TGTGCCAGCAGTTTACCCGGTGGAGGGCCCAATCAGCCCCAGCATTTT. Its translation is CASSLPGGGPNQPQHF.

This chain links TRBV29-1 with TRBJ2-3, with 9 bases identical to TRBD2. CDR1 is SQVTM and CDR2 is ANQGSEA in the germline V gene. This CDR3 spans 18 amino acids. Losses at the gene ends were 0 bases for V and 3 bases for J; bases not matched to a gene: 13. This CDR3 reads CSVEDLRRAGGGTDTQYF. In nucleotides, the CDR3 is TGCAGCGTTGAAGATCTTCGGAGAGCGGGAGGAGGAACAGATACGCAGTATTTT.

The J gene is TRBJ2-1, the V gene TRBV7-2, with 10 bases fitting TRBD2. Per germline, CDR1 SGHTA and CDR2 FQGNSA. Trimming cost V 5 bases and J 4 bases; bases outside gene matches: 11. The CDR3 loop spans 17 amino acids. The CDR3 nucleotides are TGTGCCAGCAGCCACCCTCGGGCTAGCGGGAGATACAATGAGCAGTTCTTC. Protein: CASSHPRASGRYNEQFF. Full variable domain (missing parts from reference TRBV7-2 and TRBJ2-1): GAGVSQSPSNKVTEKGKDVELRCDPISGHTALYWYRQSLGQGLEFLIYFQGNSAPDKSGLPSDRFSAERTGGSVSTLTIQRTQQEDSAVYLCASSHPRASGRYNEQFFGPGTRLTVL.

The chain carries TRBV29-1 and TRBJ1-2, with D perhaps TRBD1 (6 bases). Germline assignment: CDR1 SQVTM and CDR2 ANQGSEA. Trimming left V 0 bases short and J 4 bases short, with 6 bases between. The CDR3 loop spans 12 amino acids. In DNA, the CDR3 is TGCAGCGTTGAAGACAGGGGCTATGGCTACACCTTC. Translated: CSVEDRGYGYTF. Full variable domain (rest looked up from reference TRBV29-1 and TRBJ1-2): SAVISQKPSRDICQRGTSLTIQCQVDSQVTMMFWYRQQPGQSLTLIATANQGSEATYESGFVIDKFPISRPNLTFSTLTVSNMSPEDSSIYLCSVEDRGYGYTFGSGTRLTVV.

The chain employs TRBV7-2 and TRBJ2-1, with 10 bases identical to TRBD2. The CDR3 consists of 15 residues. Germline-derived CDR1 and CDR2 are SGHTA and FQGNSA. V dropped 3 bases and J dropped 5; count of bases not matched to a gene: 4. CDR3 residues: CASSLGLAPNNEQFF. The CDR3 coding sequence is TGTGCCAGCAGCTTGGGACTAGCGCCTAACAATGAGCAGTTCTTC.

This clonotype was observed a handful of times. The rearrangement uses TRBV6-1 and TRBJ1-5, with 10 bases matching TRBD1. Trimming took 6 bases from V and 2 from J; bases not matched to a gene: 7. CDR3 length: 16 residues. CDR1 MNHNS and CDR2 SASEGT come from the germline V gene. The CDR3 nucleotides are TGTGCCAGCAGGACCCGCGGGACAGGGGGCAATCAGCCCCAGCATTTT. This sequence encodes CASRTRGTGGNQPQHF.

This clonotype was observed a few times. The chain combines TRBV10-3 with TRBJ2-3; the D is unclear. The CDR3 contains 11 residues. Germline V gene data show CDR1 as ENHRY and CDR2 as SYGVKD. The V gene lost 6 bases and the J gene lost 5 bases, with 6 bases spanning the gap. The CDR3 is CAIRREDTQYF. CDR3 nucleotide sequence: TGTGCCATCAGAAGAGAAGATACGCAGTATTTT.

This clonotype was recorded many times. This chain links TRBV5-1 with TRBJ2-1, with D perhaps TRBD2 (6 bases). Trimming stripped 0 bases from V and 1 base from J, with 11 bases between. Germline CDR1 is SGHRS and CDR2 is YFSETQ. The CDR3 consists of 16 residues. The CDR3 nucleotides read TGCGCCAGCAGCTTGGTTTGGGGAGGATCCTACAATGAGCAGTTCTTC. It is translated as CASSLVWGGSYNEQFF.

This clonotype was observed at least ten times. This chain's CDR3 is CASSHAGLAGSDEQFF. For the CDR3, the DNA is TGCGCCAGCAGCCATGCGGGACTAGCGGGATCAGATGAGCAGTTCTTC. The chain carries TRBV4-1 and TRBJ2-1; 13 bases line up with TRBD2. V lost 3 bases to trimming and J lost 8 bases; unmatched junction nucleotides: 7. Germline V gene lookup returns CDR1 MGHRA and CDR2 YSYEKL. The CDR3 covers 16 residues.

As DNA, the CDR3 is TGCGCCAGCAGCAGTATGACGGCCGGGACTTCTTACACAGATACGCAGTATTTT. It yields the protein CASSSMTAGTSYTDTQYF. The chain combines TRBV5-1 with TRBJ2-3, with D possibly TRBD2 on 6 matching bases. V lost 4 bases to trimming and J lost 2 bases, with 23 bases between them. The CDR3 is made up of 18 amino acids. Germline lookup yields CDR1 SGHRS and CDR2 YFSETQ.